This T cell receptor (beta chain) was obtained from a study of glioma-infiltrating T cells (TCRdb year 2016). Describing the broader study: Sequencing of TCR alpha- and beta-chain repertoires was performed on glioma tissue, on non-neoplastic brain tissue, and on matched peripheral blood mononuclear cells. To measure how far tissue and blood T-cell populations diverged, each tissue-infiltrating repertoire was compared against the peripheral blood repertoire of the same patient. Three low-grade glioma patients, roughly eight primary glioblastoma patients and three non-glioma patients contributing non-neoplastic brain tissue were included in the paired cohort.

Taken from cysteine to phenylalanine, the CDR3 has 14 residues. Kept here is only the CDR3 DNA, which spans 42 bases and is read in frame from base 1. The germline V gene (reference sequence) yields LNHDA for CDR1 and SQIVND for CDR2. V loses 4 bases, J loses 13 bases, and the germline ends lie 21 bases apart. What the authors observed across the whole study: Small numbers underpinned the group comparisons: eight or nine glioblastoma patients, three low-grade glioma patients and three non-neoplastic patients. Only a very small number of CDR3 sequences turned up in both tissue and blood, a result put down to high CDR3 diversity combined with limited sampling. In non-neoplastic patients, VJ-independent divergence between tissue and blood fell below expectation, whereas in all gliomas, and especially in low-grade gliomas, the divergence rose above expectation.

TCR alpha and beta CDR3 regions were amplified with the iRepertoire nested amplicon-rescue multiplex PCR (arm-PCR) platform from RNA. The input for one-step reverse transcription and amplification was about 85-450 ng of tissue mRNA or PBMC total RNA. Following bead purification, Illumina adapters were added through a secondary multiplex PCR, and the libraries were then gel-purified between 200 and 400 bp. Internal 6-nucleotide barcodes were carried by the libraries and were used for demultiplexing. Libraries were sequenced on an Illumina MiSeq with 2x220 or 2x250 nucleotide paired-end reads. In the original analysis: FLASH 1.2.11 was used to merge paired reads, and BWA-MEM then aligned the reads to the GRCh37 human genome before TRA and TRB reads were extracted. V and J assignment used an IMGT-derived reference of cassette sequences and CDR3 motifs that included pseudogenes. Three-frame translation of reads was performed, and productive CDR3s were defined as those with a C...FGXG motif and no stop codons. A clonotype was defined as a unique combination of a V-J cassette pair and a CDR3 amino acid sequence. Reads were filtered by Hamming distance, with the threshold set by the sequence error rate of each sample in mapped regions. Through fastp at Q25 and MiXCR, TCRdb rebuilt clones from the public reads, retaining in-frame beta chains. Records with the same CDR3 protein are collapsed into one entry carrying the most frequent genes and DNA. TCRdb's processing, not the authors' own work, is the source of the V and J calls. The sample has approximately 130,000 distinct CDR3 sequences on record, approximately 26% of them singletons. The ten top clones hold under 35% of the sample.

As to this clonotype: Its specific antigen is unknown. No qualities accompany the bases; no much larger clone lies one base away.

Sequenced sample: glioma tissue, nonneoplastic brain tissue, or PBMCs (not recorded which). The TCR comes from a human donor with low-grade glioma or glioblastoma, undergoing nonglioma brain surgery, or in good health (not recorded which). The sequence links TRBV19 to TRBJ2-3, with the D segment identity uncertain. The sequenced DNA is TGTGCCAGTAGTACCGGACGGAACACAGATAAGAAGTATTTT. Translated, it gives CASSTGRNTDKKYF.